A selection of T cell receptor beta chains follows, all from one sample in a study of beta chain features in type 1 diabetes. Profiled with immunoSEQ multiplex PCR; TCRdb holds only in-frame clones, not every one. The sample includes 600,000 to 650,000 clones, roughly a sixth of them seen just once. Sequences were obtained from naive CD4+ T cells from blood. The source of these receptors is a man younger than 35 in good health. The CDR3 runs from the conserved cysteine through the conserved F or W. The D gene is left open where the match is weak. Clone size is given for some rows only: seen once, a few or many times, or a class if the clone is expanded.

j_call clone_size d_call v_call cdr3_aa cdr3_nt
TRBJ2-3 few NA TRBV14 CASSQARGGTDTQYF TGTGCCAGCAGCCAAGCCCGAGGCGGGACAGATACGCAGTATTTT
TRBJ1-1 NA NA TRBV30 CAWSTLGRVNTEAFF TGTGCCTGGAGTACCCTCGGACGGGTGAACACTGAAGCTTTCTTT
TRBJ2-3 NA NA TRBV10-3 CAISEGGTATDTQYF TGTGCCATCAGTGAGGGCGGGACGGCGACAGATACGCAGTATTTT
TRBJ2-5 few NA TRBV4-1 CASSQDKAVGLAQATQYF TGCGCCAGCAGCCAAGATAAAGCCGTGGGGCTAGCGCAAGCGACCCAGTACTTC
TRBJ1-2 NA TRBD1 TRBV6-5 CASRTPGQYGYTF TGTGCCAGCAGGACACCGGGACAGTATGGCTACACCTTC
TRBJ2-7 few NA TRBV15 CATSRGVSYEQYF TGTGCCACCAGCAGAGGAGTCTCCTACGAGCAGTACTTC
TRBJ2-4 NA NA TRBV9 CASSVGGVAKNIQYF TGTGCCAGCAGCGTAGGGGGGGTAGCCAAAAACATTCAGTACTTC
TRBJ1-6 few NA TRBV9 CASSASRSYNSPLHF TGTGCCAGCAGCGCCTCACGCTCCTATAATTCACCCCTCCACTTT
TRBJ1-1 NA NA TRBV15 CATSRAWDTEAFF TGTGCCACCAGCAGAGCGTGGGACACTGAAGCTTTCTTT
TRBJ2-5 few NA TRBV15 CATSRRQVTGETQYF TGTGCCACCAGCAGAAGACAGGTCACTGGGGAGACCCAGTACTTC
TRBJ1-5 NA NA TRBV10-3 CAISASGWGNQPQHF TGTGCCATCAGTGCGTCGGGATGGGGTAATCAGCCCCAGCATTTT
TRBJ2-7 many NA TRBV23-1 CASSHYPAGPYEQYF TGCGCCAGCAGTCACTACCCGGCCGGTCCATACGAGCAGTACTTC
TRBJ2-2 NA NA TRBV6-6 CASSPPGRNTGELFF TGTGCCAGCAGTCCCCCGGGACGTAACACCGGGGAGCTGTTTTTT
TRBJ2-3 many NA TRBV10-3 CAISERRWSTDTQYF TGTGCCATCAGCGAGAGGCGGTGGAGCACAGATACGCAGTATTTT
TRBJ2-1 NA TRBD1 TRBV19 CASSPPGQGFEQFF TGTGCCAGTAGTCCACCGGGACAGGGCTTTGAGCAGTTCTTC
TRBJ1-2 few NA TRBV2 CAGSRAFYGYTF TGTGCCGGCTCCAGGGCTTTCTATGGCTACACCTTC
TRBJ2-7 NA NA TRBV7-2 CASSLAVGSYEQYF TGTGCCAGCAGCTTAGCCGTAGGCTCCTACGAGCAGTACTTC
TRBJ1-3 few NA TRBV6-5 CASRAPGNSGNTIYF TGTGCCAGCCGCGCACCAGGAAACTCTGGAAACACCATATATTTT
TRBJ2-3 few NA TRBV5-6 CASSFWGRTDTQYF TGTGCCAGCAGCTTTTGGGGGCGCACAGATACGCAGTATTTT
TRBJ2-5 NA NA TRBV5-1 CASSRQLQETQYF TGCGCCAGCAGTAGACAGCTACAAGAGACCCAGTACTTC
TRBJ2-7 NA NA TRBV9 CASSVAQRSYEQYF TGTGCCAGCAGCGTAGCTCAGCGCAGCTACGAGCAGTACTTC
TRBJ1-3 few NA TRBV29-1 CSVATLQGPYGNTIYF TGCAGCGTAGCCACCCTACAGGGTCCGTACGGAAACACCATATATTTT
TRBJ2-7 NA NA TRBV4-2 CASSQGPSRGFGYEQYF TGTGCCAGCAGCCAAGGACCCTCAAGGGGGTTTGGCTACGAGCAGTACTTC
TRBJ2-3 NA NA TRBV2 CASSEGQGRTDTQYF TGTGCCAGCAGTGAAGGCCAGGGACGCACAGATACGCAGTATTTT
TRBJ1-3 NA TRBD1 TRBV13 CASSIRQGVPSGNTIYF TGTGCCAGCAGCATTCGACAGGGGGTACCCTCTGGAAACACCATATATTTT
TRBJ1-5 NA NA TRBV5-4 CASSLSGSNQPQHF TGTGCCAGCAGCTTGTCCGGGTCCAATCAGCCCCAGCATTTT
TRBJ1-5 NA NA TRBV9 CASSPTGGNQPQHF TGTGCCAGCAGCCCAACGGGGGGCAATCAGCCCCAGCATTTT
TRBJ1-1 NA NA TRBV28 CASSLGDTEAFF TGTGCCAGCAGTTTAGGGGACACTGAAGCTTTCTTT
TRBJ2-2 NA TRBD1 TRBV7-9 CASSSPPGQANTGELFF TGTGCCAGCAGCTCACCCCCGGGACAGGCGAACACCGGGGAGCTGTTTTTT
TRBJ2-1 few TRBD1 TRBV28 CASRTGQGTNEQFF TGTGCCAGCAGAACGGGACAGGGAACGAATGAGCAGTTCTTC
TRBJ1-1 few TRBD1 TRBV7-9 CASSPRTGMNTEAFF TGTGCCAGCAGCCCCAGGACAGGTATGAACACTGAAGCTTTCTTT
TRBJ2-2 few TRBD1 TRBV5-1 CASSWTGMNTGELFF TGCGCCAGCAGCTGGACAGGGATGAACACCGGGGAGCTGTTTTTT
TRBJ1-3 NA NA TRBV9 CASSVGTSSGNTIYF TGTGCCAGCAGCGTCGGCACGAGCTCTGGAAACACCATATATTTT
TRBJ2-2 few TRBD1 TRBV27 CASSGTGQVTGELFF TGTGCCAGCAGCGGGACAGGGCAGGTCACCGGGGAGCTGTTTTTT
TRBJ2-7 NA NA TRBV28 CASSLWTGAYEQYF TGTGCCAGCAGTTTATGGACGGGAGCCTACGAGCAGTACTTC
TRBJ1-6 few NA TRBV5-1 CASSSSSYNSPLHF TGCGCCAGCAGCTCGAGCTCCTATAATTCACCCCTCCACTTT
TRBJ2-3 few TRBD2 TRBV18 CASSPLAARTDTQYF TGTGCCAGCTCACCGCTAGCGGCCCGCACAGATACGCAGTATTTT
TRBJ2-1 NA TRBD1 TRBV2 CASSVKTGGSNEQFF TGTGCCAGCAGTGTAAAGACAGGGGGTAGCAATGAGCAGTTCTTC
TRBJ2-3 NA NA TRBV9 CASSGLVSTDTQYF TGTGCCAGCAGCGGGCTAGTAAGCACAGATACGCAGTATTTT
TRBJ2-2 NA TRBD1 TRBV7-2 CASSFYTGANTGELFF TGTGCCAGCAGCTTTTATACAGGGGCGAACACCGGGGAGCTGTTTTTT
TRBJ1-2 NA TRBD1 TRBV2 CASLLRGQGNGYTF TGTGCCAGCCTCCTGAGGGGACAGGGCAATGGCTACACCTTC
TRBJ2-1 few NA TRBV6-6 CASSSTGSIGNEQFF TGTGCCAGCAGTTCAACAGGGAGCATAGGGAATGAGCAGTTCTTC
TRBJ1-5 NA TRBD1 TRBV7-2 CASSLQGLLGNQPQHF TGTGCCAGCAGCCTACAGGGGTTGTTGGGCAATCAGCCCCAGCATTTT
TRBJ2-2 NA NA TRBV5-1 CASSLETHTGELFF TGCGCCAGCAGCTTGGAGACCCACACCGGGGAGCTGTTTTTT
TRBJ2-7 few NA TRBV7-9 CASSLRLGQRERQQYF TGTGCCAGCAGCTTAAGGCTGGGACAGCGGGAGAGGCAGCAGTACTTC
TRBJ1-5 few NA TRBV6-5 CASSFIQGSNQPQHF TGTGCCAGCAGTTTTATACAGGGAAGCAATCAGCCCCAGCATTTT
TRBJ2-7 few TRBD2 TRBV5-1 CASSFLAGGPSSYEQYF TGCGCCAGCAGCTTCCTAGCGGGAGGGCCCAGCTCCTACGAGCAGTACTTC
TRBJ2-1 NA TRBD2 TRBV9 CASSVGGSAYNEQFF TGTGCCAGCAGCGTAGGCGGGAGCGCGTACAATGAGCAGTTCTTC
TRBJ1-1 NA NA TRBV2 CASREEVEAFF TGTGCCAGCAGGGAAGAGGTTGAAGCTTTCTTT
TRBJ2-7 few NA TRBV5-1 CASSLTAPAGEQYF TGCGCCAGCAGCTTAACGGCCCCAGCGGGTGAGCAGTACTTC
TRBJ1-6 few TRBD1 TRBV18 CASSPFTGVNSPLHF TGTGCCAGCTCACCATTCACAGGGGTCAATTCACCCCTCCACTTT
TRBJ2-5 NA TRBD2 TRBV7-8 CASSPRTSGGGETQYF TGTGCCAGCAGCCCCCGGACTAGCGGGGGTGGGGAGACCCAGTACTTC